The clone carrying this TCR beta chain was seen at least ten times. What it recognizes is unknown. This library used 300 to 500 ng RNA and molecular barcoded adaptors spanning alpha/delta and beta/gamma chains. MiXCR was run by TCRdb on the reads, yielding one entry per CDR3 protein. The sample has about 93,000 distinct CDR3 sequences, roughly 21% seen once. The CDR3 length is 14 residues. The V end lost 3 bases, the J end lost 2 bases, and 9 bases lay between the germline ends. From germline, CDR1 is SEHNR and CDR2 FQNEAQ (reference sequence). This specimen comes from a study of read filtering for tumor transcriptome and immune sequencing. On the study more broadly: Whole-transcriptome libraries were prepared after DNase treatment.

Study findings and constraints: Correlation between methods rose after single-read clonotypes were removed.

Sequenced: a population of CD138-negative cells sorted from bone marrow. The chain links TRBV7-9 to TRBJ2-3; D not certain. The source is a donor at least 40 years old with multiple myeloma. CDR3 bases: TGTGCCAGCAGCTTTGACTTGTACACAGATACGCAGTATTTT. Encoded protein: CASSFDLYTDTQYF. Combining the CDR3 with reference TRBV7-9 and TRBJ2-3 gives the whole variable domain DTGVSQNPRHKITKRGQNVTFRCDPISEHNRLYWYRQTLGQGPEFLTYFQNEAQLEKSRLLSDRFSAERPKGSFSTLEIQRTEQGDSAMYLCASSFDLYTDTQYFGPGTRLTVL.